A selection of T cell receptor beta chains follows, all from one sample in a study of type 1 regulatory T cells. These TCRs' antigens remain unknown. TCRdb itself ran the reads through MiXCR, one entry per CDR3 protein. The sample consists of tens of thousands of distinct CDR3 sequences, less than 25% of them appearing once. The sample consisted of cultured type 1 regulatory T (Tr1) cells, either the whole culture or a sorted fraction (not recorded which). The origin of the receptors is a human donor in good health. The CDR3 runs from the conserved cysteine through the conserved F or W. A D gene is named only where the DNA matches it firmly. Rows may omit the clone size; those that give it use once, few, many or a size class.

few | TRBD2 | TRBV20-1 | CSARSGRAGGPSGELFF
. | . | TRBV12-2 | CASRLGGSYQPQHF
. | TRBD1 | TRBV12-5 | CASGPRTGPHEQYF
. | TRBD2 | TRBV15 | CATSRDGGRADTQYF
. | TRBD1 | TRBV20-1 | CSASEGQGAGGYTF
. | . | TRBV14 | CASSQVVQGNSPLHF
few | . | TRBV20-1 | CSATGQDRSYEQYF
. | . | TRBV6-1 | CASSLGTTETQYF
. | . | TRBV27 | CASSFRDLGTDTQYF
many | . | TRBV5-1 | CASSSNPIEGYTF
. | . | TRBV20-1 | CSARDHSGLSNQPQHF
. | TRBD2 | TRBV20-1 | CSARDASGSGAGETQYF
. | . | TRBV29-1 | CSTTSGETQYF
few | TRBD1 | TRBV20-1 | CSARTGNQPQHF
. | TRBD2 | TRBV15 | CATSRDARLAGVGEQYF
many | TRBD2 | TRBV7-3 | CASSLGAGGPDTQYF
few | TRBD2 | TRBV10-3 | CAISGSGGVPDTQYF
few | TRBD2 | TRBV30 | CAWVLAGVNNEQFF
many | . | TRBV19 | CASSRLGSNQPQHF
large | . | TRBV7-9 | CASSLGWAGSYNEQFF
. | . | TRBV7-8 | CASHRRPGRAEGRELFF
few | . | TRBV6-6 | CASSLTPPGRGRGNTEAFF
. | . | TRBV7-2 | CASSLFPGRTKNIQYF
. | . | TRBV29-1 | CSANTRERSSTDTQYF
few | . | TRBV5-1 | CASRAEYGYTF
. | . | TRBV12-3/TRBV12-4 | CASSFADYSNQSQHF